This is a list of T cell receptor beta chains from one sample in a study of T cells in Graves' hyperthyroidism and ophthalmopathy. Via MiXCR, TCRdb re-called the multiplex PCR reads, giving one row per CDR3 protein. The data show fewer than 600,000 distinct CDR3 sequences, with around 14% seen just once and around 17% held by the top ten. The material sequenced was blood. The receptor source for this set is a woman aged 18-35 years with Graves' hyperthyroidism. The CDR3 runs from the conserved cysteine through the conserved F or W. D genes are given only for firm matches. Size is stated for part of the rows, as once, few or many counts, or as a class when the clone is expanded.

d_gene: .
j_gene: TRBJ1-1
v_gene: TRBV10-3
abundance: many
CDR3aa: CAISQDGTVNTEAFF
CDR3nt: TGTGCCATCAGTCAGGACGGGACCGTGAACACTGAAGCTTTCTTT

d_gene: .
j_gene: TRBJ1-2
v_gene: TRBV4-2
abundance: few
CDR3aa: CASSQARRNYGYTF
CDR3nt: TGTGCCAGCAGCCAAGCCCGACGGAACTATGGCTACACCTTC

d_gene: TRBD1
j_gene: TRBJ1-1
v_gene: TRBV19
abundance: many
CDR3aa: CASSLRDSLLAFF
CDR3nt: TGTGCCAGTAGTCTCCGGGACAGTCTCCTGGCTTTCTTT

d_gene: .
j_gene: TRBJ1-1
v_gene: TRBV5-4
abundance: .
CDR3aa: CATGPQGNTEAFF
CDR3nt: TGTGCTACCGGGCCCCAAGGGAACACTGAAGCTTTCTTT

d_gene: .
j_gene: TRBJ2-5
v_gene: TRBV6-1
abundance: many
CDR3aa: CASRRKSLETQYF
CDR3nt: TGTGCCAGCAGAAGAAAGTCCCTAGAGACCCAGTACTTC

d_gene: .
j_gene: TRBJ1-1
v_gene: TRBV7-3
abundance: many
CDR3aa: CASSLFGGKNTEAFF
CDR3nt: TGTGCCAGCAGCTTATTCGGGGGTAAAAACACTGAAGCTTTCTTT

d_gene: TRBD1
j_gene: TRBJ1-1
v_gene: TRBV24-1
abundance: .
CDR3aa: CATSEATGPRAEAFF
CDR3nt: TGTGCCACCAGTGAAGCGACAGGGCCGAGGGCTGAAGCTTTCTTT

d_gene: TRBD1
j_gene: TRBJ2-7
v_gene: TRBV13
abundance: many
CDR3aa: CASSPRDSVYEQYF
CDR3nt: TGTGCCAGCAGCCCGAGGGACAGCGTCTACGAGCAGTACTTC

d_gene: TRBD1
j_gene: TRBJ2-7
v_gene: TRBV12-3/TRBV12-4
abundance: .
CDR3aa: CASTSQQGAYNEQYF
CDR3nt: TGTGCCAGCACCTCCCAACAGGGGGCCTACAATGAGCAGTACTTC

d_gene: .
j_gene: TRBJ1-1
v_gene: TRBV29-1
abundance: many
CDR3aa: CSVDKGHTEAFF
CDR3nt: TGCAGCGTTGATAAGGGCCACACTGAAGCTTTCTTT

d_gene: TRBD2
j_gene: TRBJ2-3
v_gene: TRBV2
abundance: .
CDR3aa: CASSRPLSGGAEDTQYF
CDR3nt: TGTGCCAGCAGTCGGCCCCTTAGCGGGGGGGCCGAAGATACGCAGTATTTT

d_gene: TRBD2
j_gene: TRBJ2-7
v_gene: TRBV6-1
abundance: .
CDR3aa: CASSGEAGGTYEQYF
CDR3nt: TGTGCCAGCAGTGGGGAAGCGGGAGGGACCTACGAGCAGTACTTC

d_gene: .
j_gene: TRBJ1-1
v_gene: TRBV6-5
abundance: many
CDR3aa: CASSYRVNTEAFF
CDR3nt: TGTGCCAGCAGTTATCGGGTGAACACTGAAGCTTTCTTT

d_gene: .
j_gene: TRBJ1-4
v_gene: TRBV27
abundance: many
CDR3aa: CASSFPGLLPANEKLFF
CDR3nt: TGTGCCAGCAGTTTCCCCGGTCTCCTCCCAGCTAATGAAAAACTGTTTTTT

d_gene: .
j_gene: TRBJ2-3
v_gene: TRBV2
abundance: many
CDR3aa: CASSDSLGLTGTDTQYF
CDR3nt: TGTGCCAGCAGTGACTCGTTAGGGTTGACGGGCACAGATACGCAGTATTTT

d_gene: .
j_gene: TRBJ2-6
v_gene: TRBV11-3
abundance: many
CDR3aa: CASSGGMRAGANVLTF
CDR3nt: TGTGCCAGCAGCGGGGGGATGAGGGCTGGGGCCAACGTCCTGACTTTC

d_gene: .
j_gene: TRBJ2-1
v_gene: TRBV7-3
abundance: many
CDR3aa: CASSQVRDNEQFF
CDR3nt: TGTGCCAGCAGCCAGGTGAGGGACAATGAGCAGTTCTTC

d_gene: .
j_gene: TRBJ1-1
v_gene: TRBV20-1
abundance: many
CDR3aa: CSAMTDAMNTEAFF
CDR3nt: TGCAGTGCAATGACAGACGCAATGAACACTGAAGCTTTCTTT

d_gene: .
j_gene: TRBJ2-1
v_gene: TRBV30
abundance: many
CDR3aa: CAWSAGGNEQFF
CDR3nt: TGTGCCTGGAGTGCCGGGGGAAATGAGCAGTTCTTC

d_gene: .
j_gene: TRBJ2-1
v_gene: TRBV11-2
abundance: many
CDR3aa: CASSFHQGYNEQFF
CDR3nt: TGTGCCAGCAGCTTCCACCAGGGGTACAATGAGCAGTTCTTC

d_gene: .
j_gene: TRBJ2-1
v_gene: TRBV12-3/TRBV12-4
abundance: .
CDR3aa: CASSLGWGGRSYNEQFF
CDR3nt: TGTGCCAGCAGTTTGGGTTGGGGTGGGAGATCCTACAATGAGCAGTTCTTC

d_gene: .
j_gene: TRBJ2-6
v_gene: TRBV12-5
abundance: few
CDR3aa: CASDGHSGANVLTF
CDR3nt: TGTGCTAGTGATGGACACTCTGGGGCCAACGTCCTGACTTTC

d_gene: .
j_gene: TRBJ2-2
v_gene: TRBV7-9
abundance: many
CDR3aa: CASSKNENTGELFF
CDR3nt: TGTGCCAGCAGCAAAAATGAGAACACCGGGGAGCTGTTTTTT

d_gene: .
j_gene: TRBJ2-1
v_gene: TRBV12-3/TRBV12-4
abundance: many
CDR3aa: CASTQILTDHEQFF
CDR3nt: TGTGCCAGCACCCAGATATTGACAGACCATGAGCAGTTCTTC

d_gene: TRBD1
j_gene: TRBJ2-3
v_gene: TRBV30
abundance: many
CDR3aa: CAWSSTTGVVWADTQYF
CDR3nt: TGTGCCTGGAGTTCAACGACAGGGGTGGTTTGGGCAGATACGCAGTATTTT

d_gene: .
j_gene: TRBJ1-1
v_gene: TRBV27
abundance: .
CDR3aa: CASSFRENIEAFF
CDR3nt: TGTGCCAGCAGTTTTCGGGAGAACATTGAAGCTTTCTTT

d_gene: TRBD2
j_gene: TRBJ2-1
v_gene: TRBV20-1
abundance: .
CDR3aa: CSARRGASGMAEQFF
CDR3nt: TGCAGTGCTAGAAGGGGGGCTAGCGGGATGGCTGAGCAGTTCTTC

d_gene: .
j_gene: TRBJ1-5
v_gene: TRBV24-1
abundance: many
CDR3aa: CATSEGIQPQHF
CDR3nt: TGTGCCACCAGCGAGGGAATTCAGCCCCAGCATTTT

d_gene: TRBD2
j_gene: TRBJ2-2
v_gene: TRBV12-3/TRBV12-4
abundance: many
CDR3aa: CASSFGTSGTGELFF
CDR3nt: TGCGCCAGCAGCTTCGGGACTAGCGGAACCGGGGAGCTGTTTTTT

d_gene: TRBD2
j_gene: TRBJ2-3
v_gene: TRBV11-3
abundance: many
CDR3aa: CASSLEAGEGADTQYF
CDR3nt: TGTGCCAGCAGCTTAGAGGCGGGAGAGGGTGCAGATACGCAGTATTTT

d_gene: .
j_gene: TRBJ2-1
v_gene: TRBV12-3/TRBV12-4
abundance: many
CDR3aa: CASSFEVLSSYNEQFF
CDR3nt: TGTGCCAGCAGTTTCGAGGTACTGAGCTCCTACAATGAGCAGTTCTTC

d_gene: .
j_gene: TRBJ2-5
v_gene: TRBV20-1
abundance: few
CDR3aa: CSARGAKLEETQYF
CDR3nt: TGCAGTGCTAGGGGGGCCAAGTTGGAAGAGACCCAGTACTTC

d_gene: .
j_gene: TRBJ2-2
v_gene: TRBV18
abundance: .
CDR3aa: CASSPLVDSTTGELFF
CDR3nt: TGTGCCAGCTCACCATTGGTGGACTCAACTACCGGGGAGCTGTTTTTT